Described below is a single T cell receptor beta chain sequence and its context. The sample is drawn from a study of blood T cell repertoires in COVID-19. The CDR3 runs to 14 residues. V dropped 8 bases and J dropped 5; count of bases not matched to a gene: 11. The germline V gene has CDR1 MDHEN and CDR2 SYDVKM. Some clones are missing from TCRdb's copy, which holds only in-frame ones; the method was immunoSEQ multiplex PCR. The top ten hold under 40% of the sample, which has under 130,000 clones, 81% seen once. The J gene is TRBJ1-2, the V gene TRBV28; TRBD1 aligns across 7 bases. The TCR sequence derives from a man older than 75 with acute or convalescent COVID-19. The sample was peripheral blood. In DNA, the CDR3 is TGTGCCAGCGGCGGGACAGTTTCTACTTATGGCTACACCTTC. It is translated as CASGGTVSTYGYTF.